Each of the 30 T cell receptor beta chains below was sequenced from the same sample in a study of blood T cell repertoires in COVID-19. Repertoires were generated with immunoSEQ multiplex PCR, while TCRdb's copy carries only in-frame clones and drops some. The sample lists 200,000 to 250,000 clones, more than 85% occurring once. Sequenced: peripheral blood. The receptors come from a man aged 55 to 69 with COVID-19, enrolled during active disease.

The chain couples TRBV5-1 to TRBJ1-1; TRBD1 agrees at 7 bases. The CDR3 length is 16 residues. Germline trimming cut 2 bases from V and 0 bases from J; bases unmatched to any gene: 7. Germline CDR1 reads SGHRS; CDR2 reads YFSETQ. The CDR3 loop reads CASSLVTGDMNTEAFF. The CDR3 DNA reads as TGCGCCAGCAGCTTAGTTACAGGGGACATGAACACTGAAGCTTTCTTT. Variable domain in full (rest from reference TRBV5-1 and TRBJ1-1): KAGVTQTPRYLIKTRGQQVTLSCSPISGHRSVSWYQQTPGQGLQFLFEYFSETQRNKGNFPGRFSGRQFSNSRSEMNVSTLELGDSALYLCASSLVTGDMNTEAFFGQGTRLTVV.

The V gene is TRBV5-1, the J gene TRBJ2-5; the D gene is possibly TRBD2 (5 bases). The CDR3 loop spans 16 amino acids. CDR1 is SGHRS, CDR2 YFSETQ, per germline. V was shortened by 4 bases and J by 4 bases, with 20 bases between the two germline ends. CDR3 residues: CASSGKNGVRVETQYF. For the CDR3, the DNA is TGCGCCAGCAGCGGAAAGAACGGGGTTAGGGTAGAGACCCAGTACTTC. Together with reference TRBV5-1 and TRBJ2-5, the CDR3 gives the full variable domain: KAGVTQTPRYLIKTRGQQVTLSCSPISGHRSVSWYQQTPGQGLQFLFEYFSETQRNKGNFPGRFSGRQFSNSRSEMNVSTLELGDSALYLCASSGKNGVRVETQYFGPGTRLLVL.

V gene TRBV29-1 combines with J gene TRBJ1-4, with D maybe TRBD1 (5 bases). The germline CDR1 and CDR2 sequences are SQVTM and ANQGSEA. Trimming took off 6 bases at V and 8 bases at J, with 16 bases between the two ends. The CDR3 has 13 residues. Written as DNA, the CDR3 is TGCAGCGTCCTGGGGGGAGTCGGCGAAAAACTGTTTTTT. The encoded protein is CSVLGGVGEKLFF. Variable domain in full (rest from reference TRBV29-1 and TRBJ1-4): SAVISQKPSRDICQRGTSLTIQCQVDSQVTMMFWYRQQPGQSLTLIATANQGSEATYESGFVIDKFPISRPNLTFSTLTVSNMSPEDSSIYLCSVLGGVGEKLFFGSGTQLSVL.

The chain joins TRBV5-5 to TRBJ1-2; D unresolved. Germline assignment: CDR1 SGHKS and CDR2 YYEKEE (reference sequence). V shed 4 bases and J shed 8 bases, with 18 bases lying between them. This CDR3 has 14 amino acids. The CDR3 nucleotides read TGTGCCAGCAGCCCGACCCCGGGTCTTGAGGGCTACACCTTC. Translating it yields CASSPTPGLEGYTF.

The genes are TRBV27 and TRBJ2-3; 10 bases match TRBD2. This CDR3 is built from 16 residues. Germline V gene data show CDR1 as MNHEY and CDR2 as SMNVEV (reference sequence). After removal of 5 bases from V and 8 bases from J, the junction contained 13 bases not matched to a gene. DNA of the CDR3: TGTGCCAGCAGTCCTCAATTGCTAGCGGGAGTCCCTACGCAGTATTTT. This codes for CASSPQLLAGVPTQYF.

J is TRBJ2-2 and V is TRBV5-8; 8 bases agree with TRBD1. The CDR3 consists of 18 residues. CDR1 and CDR2 (germline): SGHTS, YDEGEE. The junction had 8 bases not matched to a gene; V was cut back by 0 bases and J by 1 base. The CDR3 sequence: CASSLEWVGTGNTGELFF. The CDR3 nucleotides read TGTGCCAGCAGCTTGGAATGGGTCGGGACAGGGAACACCGGGGAGCTGTTTTTT.

CDR3 in amino acids: CASSIPGLGPNEQFF. CDR3 DNA sequence: TGTGCCAGTAGTATTCCAGGACTGGGCCCCAATGAGCAGTTCTTC. This sequence joins TRBV19 and TRBJ2-1; D perhaps matches TRBD2 (5 bases). In germline, CDR1 is LNHDA, CDR2 SQIVND (reference sequence). The CDR3 consists of 15 residues. V was cut by 3 bases and J by 6 bases, with 15 bases left in between. The complete variable domain, with remaining parts taken from reference TRBV19 and TRBJ2-1, reads DGGITQSPKYLFRKEGQNVTLSCEQNLNHDAMYWYRQDPGQGLRLIYYSQIVNDFQKGDIAEGYSVSREKKESFPLTVTSAQKNPTAFYLCASSIPGLGPNEQFFGPGTRLTVL.

V and J are TRBV7-3 and TRBJ2-3; TRBD2 matches 7 bases. Per the germline V gene, CDR1 is SGHTA and CDR2 is FQGTGA. Trimming at V came to 0 bases and at J to 2 bases, leaving 14 bases not matched to a gene. The CDR3 has 19 residues. CDR3 in amino acids: CASSLTGMGGLALTDTQYF. For the CDR3, the DNA is TGTGCCAGCAGCTTAACTGGTATGGGGGGGTTAGCCCTCACAGATACGCAGTATTTT.

The CDR3, as DNA: TGTGCCAGCAGCTTCGGGACAGGAAACACCGGGGAGCTGTTTTTT. It is translated as CASSFGTGNTGELFF. This chain links TRBV7-2 with TRBJ2-2, with 8 bases fitting TRBD1. The CDR3 length is 15 residues. The J segment lost 2 bases and the V segment lost 3 bases, leaving 2 bases of the junction unmatched. Germline V lookup: CDR1 SGHTA, CDR2 FQGNSA. Together with reference TRBV7-2 and TRBJ2-2, the CDR3 gives the full variable domain: GAGVSQSPSNKVTEKGKDVELRCDPISGHTALYWYRQSLGQGLEFLIYFQGNSAPDKSGLPSDRFSAERTGGSVSTLTIQRTQQEDSAVYLCASSFGTGNTGELFFGEGSRLTVL.

The chain employs TRBV6-1 and TRBJ2-2; D might be TRBD2 (6 bases). CDR3 length: 16 amino acids. V was clipped by 2 bases and J by 6 bases, with 16 bases between them. The germline CDR1 and CDR2 sequences are MNHNS and SASEGT. CDR3 nucleotide sequence: TGTGCCAGCAGTGAATACCCAGGCGGGAATCCCGGGGAGCTGTTTTTT. Residues: CASSEYPGGNPGELFF.

This clone has a single count. The V and J genes are TRBV28 and TRBJ1-1; 7 bases line up with TRBD1. CDR3 length: 15 amino acids. Unmatched junction bases numbered 7, after V lost 5 bases and J lost 1 base. Germline V gene lookup returns CDR1 MDHEN and CDR2 SYDVKM. CDR3 in amino acids: CASSIPQGWNTEAFF. In nucleotides, the CDR3 is TGTGCCAGCAGTATACCACAGGGGTGGAACACTGAAGCTTTCTTT. Full variable domain (remainder filled in from reference TRBV28 and TRBJ1-1): DVKVTQSSRYLVKRTGEKVFLECVQDMDHENMFWYRQDPGLGLRLIYFSYDVKMKEKGDIPEGYSVSREKKERFSLILESASTNQTSMYLCASSIPQGWNTEAFFGQGTRLTVV.

This sequence joins TRBV11-3 and TRBJ2-3; 7 bases are shared with TRBD2. Unmatched junction bases numbered 16, after V lost 2 bases and J lost 2 bases. Germline V gene lookup returns CDR1 SGHNT and CDR2 YENEEA. The CDR3 consists of 19 residues. CDR3: CASSLSQHRLAHYTDTQYF. CDR3 nucleotides: TGTGCCAGCAGCTTATCCCAGCACCGACTAGCACATTACACAGATACGCAGTATTTT.

The chain carries TRBV9 and TRBJ2-7, with TRBD1 matching over 8 bases. This CDR3 is 16 amino acids long. The germline gives CDR1 SGDLS, CDR2 YYNGEE. V lost 3 bases and J lost 2; bases outside the gene matches: 10. The CDR3 loop is CASSATPDREAYEQYF. CDR3 nucleotides: TGTGCCAGCAGCGCCACCCCGGACAGGGAAGCCTACGAGCAGTACTTC.

In DNA form, the CDR3 reads TGTGCCAGCAGCCAAGGCCAAGTCGGGACAGGGGGCACAGATACGCAGTATTTT. It yields the protein CASSQGQVGTGGTDTQYF. This sequence joins TRBV4-2 and TRBJ2-3, with 10 bases fitting TRBD1. Per germline, CDR1 LGHNA and CDR2 YNFKEQ. After removal of 1 base from V and 1 base from J, the junction contained 8 bases not matched to a gene. The CDR3 length is 18 residues.

The chain carries TRBV19 and TRBJ2-2, with 9 positions matching TRBD1. Germline trimming cut 5 bases from V and 3 bases from J; bases unmatched to any gene: 7. Germline CDR1 reads LNHDA; CDR2 reads SQIVND (reference sequence). CDR3 length: 16 amino acids. The CDR3 is CASSGQGSKYTGELFF. CDR3 sequence (DNA): TGTGCCAGTAGTGGACAGGGGTCAAAGTACACCGGGGAGCTGTTTTTT.

The genes are TRBV28 and TRBJ2-1; TRBD2 aligns across 13 bases. Trimming removed 1 base from V and 0 bases from J; junction bases left unmatched: 6. CDR1 MDHEN and CDR2 SYDVKM come from the germline V gene. This CDR3 region has 19 residues. CDR3 residues: CASSLFGRTSGSSYNEQFF. For the CDR3, the DNA is TGTGCCAGCAGTTTATTCGGCCGGACTAGCGGGAGCTCCTACAATGAGCAGTTCTTC.

CDR3 protein: CASRAPGTGYEQYF. The CDR3 nucleotides are TGTGCCAGCAGGGCACCCGGGACAGGTTACGAGCAGTACTTC. The gene calls are TRBV6-5 and TRBJ2-7; 8 nucleotides match TRBD1. The germline CDR1 and CDR2 sequences are MNHEY and SVGAGI. The ends lost 6 bases at V and 4 bases at J; junction bases unmatched: 8. This CDR3 region has 14 residues.

The chain has TRBV2 and TRBJ1-2; 11 bases match TRBD1. V trimming: 11 bases; J trimming: 7 bases; junction bases outside the gene matches: 9. The germline CDR1 and CDR2 sequences are SNHLY and FYNNEI. This CDR3 is 13 amino acids long. The CDR3 region is CAGVSDRGLGYTF. The CDR3 DNA reads TGTGCCGGAGTCTCGGACAGGGGGCTTGGCTACACCTTC.

The chain recombines TRBV27 with TRBJ2-1, with 7 positions matching TRBD2. Per germline, CDR1 MNHEY and CDR2 SMNVEV (reference sequence). Trimming at V came to 2 bases and at J to 2 bases, leaving 6 bases not matched to a gene. This CDR3 contains 16 residues. CDR3 DNA: TGTGCCAGCAGTTTAATAAGAGGGAGGGCCTACAATGAGCAGTTCTTC. The encoded protein is CASSLIRGRAYNEQFF.

Remarks on this clone: Mismatch with germline at one junction end may stem from a read error. J is TRBJ2-1 and V is TRBV7-7, with 9 bases that match TRBD2. Germline assignment: CDR1 SSHAT and CDR2 FNYEAQ (reference sequence). This CDR3 contains 15 residues. CDR3 region: CASSLELAGYNEQFF. CDR3 sequence (DNA): TGTGCTAGCAGCTTAGAACTAGCGGGCTACAATGAGCAGTTCTTC.

The chain carries TRBV5-4 and TRBJ2-7; 8 nucleotides match TRBD2. The CDR3 totals 16 residues. The V and J ends lost 5 bases and 0 bases, in that order; junction bases with no gene match: 10. Germline loops: CDR1 SGHNT, CDR2 YYREEE (reference sequence). CDR3 sequence reads: CASSYRGGMSSYEQYF. DNA for the CDR3: TGTGCCAGCAGTTACCGGGGGGGCATGAGCTCCTACGAGCAGTACTTC.

The rearrangement links TRBV5-1 to TRBJ1-6, with no clear D. The CDR3 totals 17 residues. Germline CDR1 reads SGHRS; CDR2 reads YFSETQ. V dropped 3 bases and J dropped 4 bases, with 17 bases sitting between them. The CDR3 DNA reads as TGCGCCAGCAGCTCGGGGTGGACGGAGGCGTATAATTCACCCCTCCACTTT. This gives the protein CASSSGWTEAYNSPLHF.

The V gene is TRBV7-2, the J gene TRBJ2-3; unclear D gene. CDR1 is SGHTA, CDR2 FQGNSA, per germline. V dropped 4 bases and J dropped 4 bases, with 9 bases sitting between them. This CDR3 is 13 amino acids long. The CDR3 loop reads CASSSQYADTQYF. DNA of the CDR3: TGTGCCAGCAGCTCCCAGTATGCAGATACGCAGTATTTT.

This clone came up a few times. The V and J genes are TRBV9 and TRBJ2-2; 10 bases agree with TRBD2. The CDR3 length is 17 residues. In germline, CDR1 is SGDLS, CDR2 YYNGEE. V was clipped by 4 bases and J by 5 bases; unmatched bases: 11. Here the CDR3 DNA reads TGTGCCAGCAGCCCCCGAGCTAGCGGGAGTAATACCGGGGAGCTGTTTTTT. Its translation: CASSPRASGSNTGELFF.

The chain joins TRBV25-1 to TRBJ1-2, with 8 positions matching TRBD1. The CDR3 is made up of 13 amino acids. Trimming took 8 bases from V and 8 from J; bases not matched to a gene: 10. From germline, CDR1 is MGHDK and CDR2 SYGVNS. CDR3 residues: CASSEDRDGGYTF. CDR3 nucleotides: TGTGCCAGCTCTGAGGACAGGGACGGAGGCTACACCTTC.

This clone appeared once. It is likely a read error, because the conserved phenylalanine at the end of the CDR3 is missing. The limits of the CDR3 on the DNA are not certain, so only TCRdb's listed CDR3 is given. The CDR3 here is CASRAGTSGRVDL. The gene calls are TRBV19 and TRBJ1-3; the table's D call TRBD1 went unverified against the DNA. Germline lookup yields CDR1 LNHDA and CDR2 SQIVND (reference sequence). The CDR3 length equals 13 residues, ends included.

The chain uses TRBV7-8 and TRBJ2-7, with D uncertain. V lost 0 bases to trimming and J lost 6 bases, with 15 bases between them. Looked up from germline, CDR1 is SGHVS and CDR2 is FQNEAQ. The CDR3 covers 15 residues. The chain's CDR3 is CASSLATAVMAEQYF. The DNA for the CDR3 is TGTGCCAGCAGCTTAGCCACCGCCGTAATGGCCGAGCAGTACTTC.

This clone was found a few times. The V call is TRBV4-2, the J call TRBJ1-1; the D is unclear. The CDR3 has 16 residues. Germline CDR1 reads LGHNA; CDR2 reads YNFKEQ. V lost 0 bases to trimming and J lost 8 bases, with 19 bases between them. CDR3 in DNA: TGTGCCAGCAGCCAAGATAGCGGCCGACTATCCCCGGAAGCTTTCTTT. As protein: CASSQDSGRLSPEAFF.

V gene TRBV7-2 combines with J gene TRBJ1-4; TRBD1 matches 7 bases. The CDR3 extends over 16 amino acids. The V segment lost 5 bases and the J segment 0 bases; nucleotides outside the gene matches: 6. In germline, CDR1 is SGHTA, CDR2 FQGNSA. The CDR3 bases are TGTGCCAGCAGCCGTTACAGGGGTGCAACTAATGAAAAACTGTTTTTT. Protein product: CASSRYRGATNEKLFF.

The chain combines TRBV18 with TRBJ1-2; TRBD1 might be the D (6 bases). The CDR3 totals 16 residues. The germline gives CDR1 KGHSH, CDR2 LQKENI. Trimming removed 6 bases at V and 5 bases at J, with 22 bases between. CDR3 amino acids: CASSGGASGFSYGYTF. The CDR3 coding sequence is TGTGCCAGCTCGGGGGGGGCCAGTGGATTTTCTTATGGCTACACCTTC. The full variable domain, its missing parts supplied by reference TRBV18 and TRBJ1-2, is NAGVMQNPRHLVRRRGQEARLRCSPMKGHSHVYWYRQLPEEGLKFMVYLQKENIIDESGMPKERFSAEFPKEGPSILRIQQVVRGDSAAYFCASSGGASGFSYGYTFGSGTRLTVV.